This record looks at one T cell receptor (beta chain) sequence and its context. Here immunoSEQ multiplex PCR was the method, and the copy in TCRdb shows in-frame clones only, minus some. The sample has some 230,000 clones; about four fifths are singletons. Germline-derived CDR1 and CDR2 are SGHNT and YYREEE (reference sequence). The length of the CDR3 is 15 residues. V dropped 2 bases and J dropped 2 bases, with 11 bases sitting between them. Participants had their cohort set by participant-reported clinical history. These data are taken from a study of blood T cell repertoires in COVID-19. The clonotype originates from a woman in her forties with acute COVID-19. The sample taken for sequencing was PBMCs or T cells enriched from blood (not recorded which). V gene TRBV5-4 combines with J gene TRBJ1-5; possible D gene TRBD1, 5 bases. The CDR3 DNA reads TGTGCCAGCAGCTTAACAGGCGAGGGCAATCAGCCCCAGCATTTT. Translating gives CASSLTGEGNQPQHF. Together with reference TRBV5-4 and TRBJ1-5, the CDR3 gives the full variable domain: ETGVTQSPTHLIKTRGQQVTLRCSSQSGHNTVSWYQQALGQGPQFIFQYYREEENGRGNFPPRFSGLQFPNYSSELNVNALELDDSALYLCASSLTGEGNQPQHFGDGTRLSIL.